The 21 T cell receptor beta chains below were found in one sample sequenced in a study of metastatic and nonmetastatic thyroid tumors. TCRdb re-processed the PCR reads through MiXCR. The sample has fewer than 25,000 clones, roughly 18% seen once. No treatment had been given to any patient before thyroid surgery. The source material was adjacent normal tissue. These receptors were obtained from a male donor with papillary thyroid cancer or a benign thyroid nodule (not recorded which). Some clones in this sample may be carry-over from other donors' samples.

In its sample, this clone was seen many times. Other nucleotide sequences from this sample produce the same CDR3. CDR3 sequence: CASSPGGPGSSYNSPLHF. DNA of the CDR3: TGTGCCAGCTCACCGGGGGGGCCAGGGAGCTCCTATAATTCACCCCTCCACTTT. The V and J genes are TRBV18 and TRBJ1-6; D perhaps matches TRBD1 (6 bases). Germline CDR1 reads KGHSH; CDR2 reads LQKENI. V lost 3 bases, J lost 0 bases, and 15 bases lay in between. There are 18 residues in the CDR3.

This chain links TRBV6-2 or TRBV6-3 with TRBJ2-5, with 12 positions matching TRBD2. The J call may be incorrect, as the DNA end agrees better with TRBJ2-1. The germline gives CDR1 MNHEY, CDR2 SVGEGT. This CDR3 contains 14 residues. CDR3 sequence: CASSATSGSDEQFF. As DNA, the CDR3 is TGTGCCAGCAGCGCGACTAGCGGGAGCGATGAGCAGTTCTTC.

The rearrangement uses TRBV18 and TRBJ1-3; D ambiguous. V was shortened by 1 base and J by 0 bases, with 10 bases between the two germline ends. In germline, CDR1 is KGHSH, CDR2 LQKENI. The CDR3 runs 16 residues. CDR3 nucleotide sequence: TGTGCCAGCTCACCACTAGAGTGGAGCTCTGGAAACACCATATATTTT. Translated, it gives CASSPLEWSSGNTIYF. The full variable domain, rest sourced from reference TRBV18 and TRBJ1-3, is NAGVMQNPRHLVRRRGQEARLRCSPMKGHSHVYWYRQLPEEGLKFMVYLQKENIIDESGMPKERFSAEFPKEGPSILRIQQVVRGDSAAYFCASSPLEWSSGNTIYFGEGSWLTVV.

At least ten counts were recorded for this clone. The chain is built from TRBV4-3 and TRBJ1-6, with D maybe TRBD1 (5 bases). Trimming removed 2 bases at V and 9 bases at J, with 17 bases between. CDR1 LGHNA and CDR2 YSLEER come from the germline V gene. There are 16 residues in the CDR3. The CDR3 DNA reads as TGCGCCAGCAGCCAACAACTCAGGGATTCGGGTTCACCCCTCCACTTT. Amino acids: CASSQQLRDSGSPLHF.

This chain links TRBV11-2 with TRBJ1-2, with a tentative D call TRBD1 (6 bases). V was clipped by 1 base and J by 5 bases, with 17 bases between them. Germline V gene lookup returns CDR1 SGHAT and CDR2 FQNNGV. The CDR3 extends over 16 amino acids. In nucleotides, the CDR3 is TGTGCCAGCAGCTTAGGGTCGACAGGATCGCTGTATGGCTACACCTTC. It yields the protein CASSLGSTGSLYGYTF.

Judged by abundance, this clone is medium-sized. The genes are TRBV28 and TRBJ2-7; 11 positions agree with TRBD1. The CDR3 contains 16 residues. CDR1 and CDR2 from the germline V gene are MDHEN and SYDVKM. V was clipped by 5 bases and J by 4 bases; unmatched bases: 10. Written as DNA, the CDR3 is TGTGCCAGCAGTACATCCGGGACAGGGGGTACTTACGAGCAGTACTTC. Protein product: CASSTSGTGGTYEQYF.

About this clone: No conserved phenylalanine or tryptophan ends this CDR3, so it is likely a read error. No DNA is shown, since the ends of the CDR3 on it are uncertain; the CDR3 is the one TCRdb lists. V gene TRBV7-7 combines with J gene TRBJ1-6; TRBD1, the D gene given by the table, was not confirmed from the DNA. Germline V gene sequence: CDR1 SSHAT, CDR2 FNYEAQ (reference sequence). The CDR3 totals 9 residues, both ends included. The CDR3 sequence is CASSLGGTA.

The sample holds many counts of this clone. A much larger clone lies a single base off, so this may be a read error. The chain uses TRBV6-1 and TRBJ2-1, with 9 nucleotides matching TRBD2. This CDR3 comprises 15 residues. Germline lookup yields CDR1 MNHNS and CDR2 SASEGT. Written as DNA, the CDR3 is TGTGCCAGCACCGAGACTAGCGGAGACTACGATGAGCAGTTCTTC. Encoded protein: CASTETSGDYDEQFF.

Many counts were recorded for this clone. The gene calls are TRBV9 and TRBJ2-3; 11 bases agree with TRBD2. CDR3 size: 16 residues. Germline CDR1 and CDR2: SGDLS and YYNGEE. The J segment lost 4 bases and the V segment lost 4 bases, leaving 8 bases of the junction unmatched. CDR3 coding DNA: TGTGCCAGCAGCCTTATAGCGGGGGGGGCCGCAGATACGCAGTATTTT. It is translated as CASSLIAGGAADTQYF.

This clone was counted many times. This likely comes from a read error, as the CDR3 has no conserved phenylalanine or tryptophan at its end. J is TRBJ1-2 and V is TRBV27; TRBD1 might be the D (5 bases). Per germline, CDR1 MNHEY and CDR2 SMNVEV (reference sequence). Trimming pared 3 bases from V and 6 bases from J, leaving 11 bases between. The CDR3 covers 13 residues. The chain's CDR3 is CASSFQGDHGYTL. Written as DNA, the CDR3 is TGTGCCAGCAGTTTCCAGGGAGACCATGGCTACACCCTC.

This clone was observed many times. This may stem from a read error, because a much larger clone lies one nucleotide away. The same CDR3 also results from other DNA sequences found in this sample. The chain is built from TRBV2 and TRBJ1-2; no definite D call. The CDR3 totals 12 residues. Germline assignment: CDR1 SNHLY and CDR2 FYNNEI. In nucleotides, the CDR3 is TGTGCCAGCAGTGGAGCTAATTATGGCTACACCTTC. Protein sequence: CASSGANYGYTF.

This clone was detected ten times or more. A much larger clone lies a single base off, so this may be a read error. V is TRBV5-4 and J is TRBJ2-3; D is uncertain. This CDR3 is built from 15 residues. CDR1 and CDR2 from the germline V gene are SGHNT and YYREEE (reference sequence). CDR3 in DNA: TGTACCAGCAGCCCCAGCTCCCCAGTCACAGATACGCAGTATTTT. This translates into CTSSPSSPVTDTQYF.

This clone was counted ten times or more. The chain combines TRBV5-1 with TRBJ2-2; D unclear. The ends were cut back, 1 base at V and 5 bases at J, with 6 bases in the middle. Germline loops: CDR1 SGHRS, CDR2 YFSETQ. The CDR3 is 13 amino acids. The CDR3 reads CASSLMWTGELFF. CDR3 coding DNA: TGCGCCAGCAGCTTGATGTGGACCGGGGAGCTGTTTTTT.

CDR3 nucleotides: TGTGCCAGCAGCTTAGAGGCGACCCTCTACAATGAGCAGTTCTTC. Residues: CASSLEATLYNEQFF. The rearrangement joins TRBV11-2 to TRBJ2-1; D unresolved. V was trimmed by 0 bases and J by 3 bases, leaving 9 bases between them. Germline V gene data show CDR1 as SGHAT and CDR2 as FQNNGV. The CDR3 sequence is 15 residues long.

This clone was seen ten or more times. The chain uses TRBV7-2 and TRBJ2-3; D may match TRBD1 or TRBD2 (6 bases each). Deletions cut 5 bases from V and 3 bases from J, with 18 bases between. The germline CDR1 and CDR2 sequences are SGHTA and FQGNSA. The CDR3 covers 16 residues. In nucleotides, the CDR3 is TGTGCCAGCAGCCGTTTTTGGGGGGCCGGAACAGATACGCAGTATTTT. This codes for CASSRFWGAGTDTQYF.

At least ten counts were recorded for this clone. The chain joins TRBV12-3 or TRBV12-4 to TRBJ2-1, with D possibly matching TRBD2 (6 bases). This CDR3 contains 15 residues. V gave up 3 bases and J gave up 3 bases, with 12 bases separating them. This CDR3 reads CASSFAATSYNEQFF. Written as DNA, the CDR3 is TGTGCCAGCAGTTTCGCCGCGACTAGCTACAATGAGCAGTTCTTC.

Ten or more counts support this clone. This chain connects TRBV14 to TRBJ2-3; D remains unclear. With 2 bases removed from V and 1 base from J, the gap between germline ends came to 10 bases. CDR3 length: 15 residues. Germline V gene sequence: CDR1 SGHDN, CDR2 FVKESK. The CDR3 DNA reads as TGTGCCAGCAGCCAACTCCGTGGGGGCACAGATACGCAGTATTTT. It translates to CASSQLRGGTDTQYF.

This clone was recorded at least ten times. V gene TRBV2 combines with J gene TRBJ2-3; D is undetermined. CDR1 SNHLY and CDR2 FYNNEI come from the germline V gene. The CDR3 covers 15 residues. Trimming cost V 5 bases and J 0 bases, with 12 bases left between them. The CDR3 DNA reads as TGTGCCAGCAGTCTTGGCAAATCTAGCACAGATACGCAGTATTTT. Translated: CASSLGKSSTDTQYF. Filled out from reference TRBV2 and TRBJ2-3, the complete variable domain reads EPEVTQTPSHQVTQMGQEVILRCVPISNHLYFYWYRQILGQKVEFLVSFYNNEISEKSEIFDDQFSVERPDGSNFTLKIRSTKLEDSAMYFCASSLGKSSTDTQYFGPGTRLTVL.

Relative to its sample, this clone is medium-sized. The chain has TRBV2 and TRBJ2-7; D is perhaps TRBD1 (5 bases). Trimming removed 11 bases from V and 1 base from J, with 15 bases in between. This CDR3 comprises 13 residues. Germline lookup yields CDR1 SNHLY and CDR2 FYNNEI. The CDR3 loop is CAPGATRSYEQYF. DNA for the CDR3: TGTGCCCCTGGGGCTACTCGTTCCTACGAGCAGTACTTC.

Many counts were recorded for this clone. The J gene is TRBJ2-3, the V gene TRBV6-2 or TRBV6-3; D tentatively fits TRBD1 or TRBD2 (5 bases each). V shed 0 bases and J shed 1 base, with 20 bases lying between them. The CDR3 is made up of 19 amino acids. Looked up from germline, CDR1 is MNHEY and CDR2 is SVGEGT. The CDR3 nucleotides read TGTGCCAGCAGTTACTCGACTCACGGCCGGGACGGACGCACAGATACGCAGTATTTT. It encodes CASSYSTHGRDGRTDTQYF.

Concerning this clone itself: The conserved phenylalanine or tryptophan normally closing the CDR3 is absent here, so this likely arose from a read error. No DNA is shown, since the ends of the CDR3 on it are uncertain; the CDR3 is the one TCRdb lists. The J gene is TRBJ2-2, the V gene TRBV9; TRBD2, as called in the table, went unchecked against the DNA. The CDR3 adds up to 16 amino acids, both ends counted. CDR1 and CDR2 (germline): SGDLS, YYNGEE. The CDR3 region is CAGSPSGGADTGELVL.